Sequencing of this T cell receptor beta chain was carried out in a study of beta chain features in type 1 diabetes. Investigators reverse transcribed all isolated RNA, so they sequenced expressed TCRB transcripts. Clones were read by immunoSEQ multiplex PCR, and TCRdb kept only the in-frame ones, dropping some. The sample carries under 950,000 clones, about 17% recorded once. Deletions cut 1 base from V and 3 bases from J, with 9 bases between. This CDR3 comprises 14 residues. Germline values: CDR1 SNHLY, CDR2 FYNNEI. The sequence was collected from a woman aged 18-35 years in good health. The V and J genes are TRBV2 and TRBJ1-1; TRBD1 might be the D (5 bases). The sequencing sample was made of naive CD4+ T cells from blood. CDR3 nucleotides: TGTGCCAGCAGTGAAGGGGGCGCGGACACTGAAGCTTTCTTT. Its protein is CASSEGGADTEAFF.